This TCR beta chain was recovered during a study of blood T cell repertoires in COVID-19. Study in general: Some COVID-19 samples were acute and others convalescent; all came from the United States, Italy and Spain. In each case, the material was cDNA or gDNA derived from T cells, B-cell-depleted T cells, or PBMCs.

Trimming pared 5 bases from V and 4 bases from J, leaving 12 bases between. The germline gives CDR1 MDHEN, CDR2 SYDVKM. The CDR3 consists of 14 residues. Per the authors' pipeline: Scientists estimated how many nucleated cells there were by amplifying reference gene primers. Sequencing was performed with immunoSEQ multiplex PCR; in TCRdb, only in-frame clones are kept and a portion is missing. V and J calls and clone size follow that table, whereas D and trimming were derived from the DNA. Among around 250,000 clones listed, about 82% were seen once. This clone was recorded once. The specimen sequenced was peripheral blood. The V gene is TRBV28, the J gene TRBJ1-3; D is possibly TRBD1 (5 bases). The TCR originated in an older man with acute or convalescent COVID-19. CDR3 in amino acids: CASSRSGPGNTIYF. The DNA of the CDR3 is TGTGCCAGCAGTCGTTCAGGGCCCGGAAACACCATATATTTT.